This T cell receptor (beta chain) was retrieved from a study of T cell clonality in common variable immunodeficiency (dated by TCRdb to between 2014 and 2017). Trimmed from V: 2 bases; trimmed from J: 6 bases; junction bases lacking a gene match: 8. CDR1 MNHNS and CDR2 SASEGT are derived from the germline V gene. There are 15 amino acids in the CDR3, from cysteine to phenylalanine inclusive. Only the CDR3 bases that were read are kept: 36 of them, in frame from base 1. Summary of the overall study and its limitations: According to the authors, figuring out what caused the increased clonality in CVID would require sequencing the repertoires of T cell subpopulations. CVID subjects shared fewer TCRbeta clones with each other than healthy controls did (p < 0.0001). TCRbeta clonality was higher in CVID subjects than in healthy controls (t-test p = 0.018), and the increase was most characteristic of about a third of subjects. Correlations between repertoire features and clinical complications were limited by patient heterogeneity within the CVID cohort. Reportedly, TCRbeta sequences from CVID had fewer deletions and N-nucleotide insertions, and highly modified clones with 13 or more V deletions were absent from CVID. Even though DNA input was the same, control samples had an average of about 89,000 unique sequences each, compared with 30,000 to 40,000 in CVID samples.

Standard criteria were used to diagnose CVID, namely serum IgG, IgA and/or IgM reduced below the normal range together with specific antibody deficiency. The CVID group comprised around 44 subjects, 15 or so female and approximately 29 male, aged roughly 9 to 70 years with a mean age of 40. Most of the CVID patients and most of the healthy controls were of Caucasian heritage. At the time of study participation, every CVID subject had been on replacement immunoglobulin therapy for one year or longer. When blood was collected, none of the CVID subjects were ill or on immunomodulatory or immunosuppressive medication. From each donor, roughly 5 to 8.5 ml of heparinized peripheral whole blood was collected. TCRbeta CDR3 repertoires were sequenced from genomic DNA of adults with common variable immune deficiency (CVID) and healthy adult controls. Diluted blood was density-centrifuged over Hypaque 1077 or Ficoll-Paque to isolate peripheral blood mononuclear cells. Genomic DNA was obtained from unsorted mononuclear cells through either Qiagen column purification or a centrifugation-based method.

Equivalent amounts of genomic DNA from CVID and control samples were used as sequencing input. For every sample, a 60 bp segment covering the rearranged TCRbeta CDR3 region was amplified and then sequenced. The immunoSEQ assay, a bias-corrected multiplex PCR combined with high-throughput sequencing, was used to amplify TCRbeta. On the authors' methods: Every unique nucleotide sequence was considered a clone and was annotated with V, D and J genes, copy number and frequency. Sequences were labeled productive if in frame, and non-productive if out of frame or containing stop codons. As previously described, Shannon's entropy was used to calculate clonality. Mean CDR3 Kyte-Doolittle hydropathy was derived from the predicted amino acid sequences of productive clones. Hierarchical clustering of scaled V gene usage was performed with the R hclust function using Manhattan distance and complete linkage. To assess clone sharing by CDR3 amino acid sequence, 12 repertoires per group were resampled over 100 rounds. The repertoires were screened for more than 55 published EBV-specific TCRbeta sequences and a few hundred published CMV-specific TCRbeta sequences. Analysis left out a couple of CVID samples that produced under 10,000 sequences, so fewer than 55 CVID repertoires remained. The clones in this table, taken by TCRdb from immuneACCESS, are in-frame only. Not every clone is retained; where verified, under half of the shortfall comes from an unresolved V gene, and the cause of the rest is unknown. That table furnishes V, J and clone size, whereas the DNA furnished D and trimming. For this sample the table reports 25,000 to 30,000 clones, with no clone seen just once. The ten largest clones represent about 3.3% of the sample.

This clone was detected many times. What antigen it recognizes has not been identified. From the germline J gene comes the end of the CDR3, since the read stops 3 residues before it. The receptor chain draws on TRBV6-1 and TRBJ2-3; the junction holds 7 bases that match TRBD2. The sequenced sample consisted of peripheral blood mononuclear cells. The clonotype was recovered from a human donor with common variable immunodeficiency. The CDR3 reads CASSEHSGTSDTQYF. The part of the CDR3 DNA that was read is TGTGCCAGCAGTGAACACAGCGGGACCTCCGATACG.